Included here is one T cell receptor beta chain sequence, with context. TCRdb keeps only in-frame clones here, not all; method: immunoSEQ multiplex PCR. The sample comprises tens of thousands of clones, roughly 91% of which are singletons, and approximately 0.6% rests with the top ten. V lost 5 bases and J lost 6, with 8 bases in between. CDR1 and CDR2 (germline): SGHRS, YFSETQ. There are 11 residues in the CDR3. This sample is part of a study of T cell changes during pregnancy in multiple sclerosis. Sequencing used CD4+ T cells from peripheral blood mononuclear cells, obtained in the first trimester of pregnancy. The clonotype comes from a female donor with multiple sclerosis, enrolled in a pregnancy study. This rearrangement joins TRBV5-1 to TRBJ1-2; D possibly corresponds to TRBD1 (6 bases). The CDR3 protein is CASRDSNGYTF. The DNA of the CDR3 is TGCGCCAGCAGGGACAGTAATGGCTACACCTTC.